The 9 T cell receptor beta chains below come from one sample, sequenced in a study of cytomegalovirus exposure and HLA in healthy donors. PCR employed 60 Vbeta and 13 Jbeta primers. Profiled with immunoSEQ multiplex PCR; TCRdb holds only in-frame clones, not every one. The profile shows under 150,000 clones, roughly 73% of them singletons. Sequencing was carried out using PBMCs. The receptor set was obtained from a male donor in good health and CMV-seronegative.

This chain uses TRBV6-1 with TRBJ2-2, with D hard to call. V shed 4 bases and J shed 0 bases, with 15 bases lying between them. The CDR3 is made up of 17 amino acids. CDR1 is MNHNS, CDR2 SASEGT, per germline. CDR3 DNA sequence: TGTGCCAGCAGTGCCTCCTTTAGAAATTCGAACACCGGGGAGCTGTTTTTT. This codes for CASSASFRNSNTGELFF.

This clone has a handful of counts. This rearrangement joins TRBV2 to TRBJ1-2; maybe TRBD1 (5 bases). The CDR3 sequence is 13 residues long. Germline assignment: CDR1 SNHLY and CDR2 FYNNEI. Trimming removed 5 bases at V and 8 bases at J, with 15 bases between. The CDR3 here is CASSLGLGQGYTF. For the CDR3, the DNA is TGTGCCAGCAGTCTGGGGCTGGGTCAGGGCTACACCTTC.

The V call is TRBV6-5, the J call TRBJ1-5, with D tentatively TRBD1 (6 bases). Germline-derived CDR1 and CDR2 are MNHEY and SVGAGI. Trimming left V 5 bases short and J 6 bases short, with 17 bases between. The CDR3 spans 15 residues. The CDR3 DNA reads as TGTGCCAGCAGTCAACAGGGAGGGGAGGCTCAGCCCCAGCATTTT. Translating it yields CASSQQGGEAQPQHF.

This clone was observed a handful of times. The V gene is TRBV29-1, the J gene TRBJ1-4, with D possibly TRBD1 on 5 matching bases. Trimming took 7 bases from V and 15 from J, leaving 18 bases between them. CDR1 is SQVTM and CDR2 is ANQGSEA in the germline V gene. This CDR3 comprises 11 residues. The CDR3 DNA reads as TGCAGCGCGGACAAAGGGCAGGGTGTGTTTTTT. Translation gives CSADKGQGVFF.

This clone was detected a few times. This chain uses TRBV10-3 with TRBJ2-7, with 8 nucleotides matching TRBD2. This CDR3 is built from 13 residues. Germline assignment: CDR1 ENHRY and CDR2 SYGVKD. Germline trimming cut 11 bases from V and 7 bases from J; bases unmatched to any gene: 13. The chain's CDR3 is CAVRAGVAGEQYF. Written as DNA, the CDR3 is TGTGCCGTACGTGCGGGGGTAGCGGGAGAGCAGTACTTC.

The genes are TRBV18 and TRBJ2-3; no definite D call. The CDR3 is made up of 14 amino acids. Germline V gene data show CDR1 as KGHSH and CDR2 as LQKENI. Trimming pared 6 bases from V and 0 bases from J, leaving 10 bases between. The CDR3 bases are TGTGCCAGCTCCCCCGTTCCTAGCACAGATACGCAGTATTTT. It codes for CASSPVPSTDTQYF.

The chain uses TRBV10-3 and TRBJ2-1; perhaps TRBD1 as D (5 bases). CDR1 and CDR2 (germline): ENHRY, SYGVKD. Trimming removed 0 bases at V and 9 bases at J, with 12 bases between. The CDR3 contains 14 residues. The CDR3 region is CAISESGRESEQFF. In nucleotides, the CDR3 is TGTGCCATCAGTGAGTCGGGCAGGGAAAGTGAGCAGTTCTTC.

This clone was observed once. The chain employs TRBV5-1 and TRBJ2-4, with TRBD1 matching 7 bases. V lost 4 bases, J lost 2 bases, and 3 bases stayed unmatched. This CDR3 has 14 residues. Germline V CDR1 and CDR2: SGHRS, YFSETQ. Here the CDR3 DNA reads TGCGCCAGCAGCCCAGGGGGTTCCAAAAACATTCAGTACTTC. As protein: CASSPGGSKNIQYF.

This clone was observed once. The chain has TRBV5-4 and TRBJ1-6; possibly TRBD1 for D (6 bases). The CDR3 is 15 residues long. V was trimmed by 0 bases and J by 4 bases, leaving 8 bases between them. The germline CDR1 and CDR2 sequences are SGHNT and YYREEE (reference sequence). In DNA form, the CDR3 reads TGTGCCAGCAGCTTGGGGGGGCGATATAATTCACCCCTCCACTTT. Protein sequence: CASSLGGRYNSPLHF.